Included here is one T cell receptor (beta chain) sequence, with context. Selected positively for CCR7 and CD45RO-negative, naive CD8 cells excluded terminally differentiated effector memory CD45RA+ cells. Produced via immunoSEQ multiplex PCR; TCRdb's table is partial and in-frame only. The repertoire holds about 2.1 million clones, with 93% as singletons. This CDR3 has 14 residues. V trimming: 2 bases; J trimming: 5 bases; junction bases outside the gene matches: 6. Per germline, CDR1 MNHEY and CDR2 SMNVEV (reference sequence). The data derive from a study of shared clonotypes between healthy human individuals.

Sequenced sample: naive CD8+ T cells from PBMCs. This clonotype was sampled from a man between 18 and 35 years old in good health. Some clones in this sample may be carry-over from other donors' samples. The chain employs TRBV27 and TRBJ2-7; 7 bases map to TRBD2. In DNA form, the CDR3 reads TGTGCCAGCAGTTTACTAGCGGTATTCCACGAGCAGTACTTC. Translation: CASSLLAVFHEQYF.